The next 5 T cell receptor beta chains were all read from a single sample in a study of lymphopenia after photon versus proton radiotherapy. Method: immunoSEQ multiplex PCR; TCRdb's copy keeps in-frame clones and lacks some. The sample consists of 150,000 or so clones, 80% to 90% of them appearing once. Specimen: peripheral blood, collected from a patient treated with photon-based radiotherapy. The receptors originated from a man aged 50-60 years with gastric cancer.

This rearrangement joins TRBV29-1 to TRBJ2-2; 7 positions agree with TRBD2. In germline, CDR1 is SQVTM, CDR2 ANQGSEA. With 4 bases clipped from V and 5 bases from J, the junction kept 10 bases outside the gene matches. The CDR3 length is 15 residues. CDR3 loop: CSVVAPGGGTGELFF. The CDR3 DNA is TGCAGCGTTGTGGCCCCGGGAGGAGGGACCGGGGAGCTGTTTTTT.

As concerns this clone: The junction departs from germline at one end; a sequencing error may be responsible. The V and J genes are TRBV28 and TRBJ1-2; D call uncertain. Germline V gene data show CDR1 as MDHEN and CDR2 as SYDVKM. The CDR3 runs to 12 residues. CDR3: CASSPIYYGCTF. The CDR3 bases are TGTGCCAGCAGCCCGATCTACTATGGCTGCACCTTC.

The V gene is TRBV21-1, the J gene TRBJ1-1. TRBV21-1 is annotated as a pseudogene. The CDR3 is 12 residues long. CDR3 sequence reads: CASSKVRSEAFF. CDR3 bases: TGTGCCAGCAGCAAAGTTAGGTCTGAAGCTTTCTTT.

This clone has only one observation. The rearrangement uses TRBV6-5 and TRBJ2-7, with 9 positions matching TRBD1. The CDR3 contains 15 residues. Germline assignment: CDR1 MNHEY and CDR2 SVGAGI. The V segment lost 4 bases and the J segment 2 bases; nucleotides outside the gene matches: 6. The CDR3 region is CASSSENRGPYEQYF. As DNA, the CDR3 is TGTGCCAGCAGTTCCGAAAACAGGGGGCCCTACGAGCAGTACTTC.

The rearrangement uses TRBV10-3 and TRBJ1-2; unclear D gene. The CDR3 length is 12 residues. V lost 3 bases and J 0 bases, leaving 2 bases between the germline ends. From germline, CDR1 is ENHRY and CDR2 SYGVKD. DNA for the CDR3: TGTGCCATCAGTGATACTAACTATGGCTACACCTTC. It is translated as CAISDTNYGYTF.